One sample yielded the 26 T cell receptor beta chains listed below, sequenced in a study of CD4 T cells in relation to SARS-CoV-2 and coronaviruses. CD4+ T cells from unexposed donors were obtained before the COVID-19 pandemic (2011-2018). CD4+ T cells were isolated from the cells after around eleven days of culture. Their target antigens are unknown. Here immunoSEQ multiplex PCR was the method, and the copy in TCRdb shows in-frame clones only, minus some. The sample carries 20,000 to 25,000 clones, 76% recorded once. Sequenced sample: CD4+ T cells from PBMCs, cultured in vitro. These receptors all come from a human donor in good health.

CDR3 sequence (DNA): TGTGCCAGCAGTGAGTGGCATGAGCAGTTCTTC. It yields the protein CASSEWHEQFF. The chain links TRBV2 to TRBJ2-1; D unclear. CDR1 SNHLY and CDR2 FYNNEI come from the germline V gene. Trimming removed 3 bases from V and 8 bases from J, with 5 bases in between. The CDR3 has 11 residues.

Within the sample, this clone is medium-sized (0.01 to 0.1%). This rearrangement joins TRBV30 to TRBJ1-5; 7 bases line up with TRBD1. The CDR3 loop spans 14 amino acids. Germline V gene lookup returns CDR1 GTSNPN and CDR2 SVGIG (reference sequence). V dropped 2 bases and J dropped 7; count of bases not matched to a gene: 8. The CDR3 DNA follows: TGTGCCTGGAGTACCGGGACAGTTAGCCAGCCCCAGCATTTT. The encoded protein is CAWSTGTVSQPQHF.

V and J are TRBV7-2 and TRBJ2-1; D remains unclear. CDR3 length: 12 amino acids. Germline CDR1 SGHTA, CDR2 FQGNSA. V gave up 2 bases and J gave up 9 bases, with 8 bases separating them. The CDR3 nucleotides read TGTGCCAGCAGCTTATACTCGTCTGAGCAGTTCTTC. Protein sequence: CASSLYSSEQFF.

This clone has just a few counts. The V call is TRBV4-1, the J call TRBJ1-1; D is uncertain. The CDR3 spans 14 residues. Germline loops: CDR1 MGHRA, CDR2 YSYEKL. V lost 0 bases to trimming and J lost 6 bases, with 11 bases between them. The CDR3 spells CASSQEVAAAEAFF. CDR3 nucleotide sequence: TGCGCCAGCAGCCAAGAAGTCGCCGCCGCTGAAGCTTTCTTT.

The chain couples TRBV6-5 to TRBJ2-7, with 8 bases identical to TRBD1. The ends lost 6 bases at V and 7 bases at J; junction bases unmatched: 14. The CDR3 runs 15 residues. CDR1 MNHEY and CDR2 SVGAGI come from the germline V gene. The CDR3 sequence is CASRAGGAVRSEQYF. Written as DNA, the CDR3 is TGTGCCAGCAGGGCAGGGGGCGCGGTCCGCTCTGAGCAGTACTTC.

The V call is TRBV2, the J call TRBJ1-5; D is perhaps TRBD1 (5 bases). The CDR3 is made up of 13 amino acids. Germline CDR1 reads SNHLY; CDR2 reads FYNNEI. Trimming left V 4 bases short and J 3 bases short, with 7 bases between. This chain's CDR3 is CASSVGPNQPQHF. Here the CDR3 DNA reads TGTGCCAGCAGTGTGGGGCCCAATCAGCCCCAGCATTTT.

The chain has TRBV2 and TRBJ2-5, with 8 bases fitting TRBD1. The CDR3 is 18 residues long. Trimming cost V 5 bases and J 4 bases; bases outside gene matches: 18. Germline-derived CDR1 and CDR2 are SNHLY and FYNNEI. The CDR3 bases are TGTGCCAGCAGTTCTCGACGCGACAGGGGCCCAGAGGGAGAGACCCAGTACTTC. Protein sequence: CASSSRRDRGPEGETQYF.

The chain employs TRBV6-6 and TRBJ2-7; 7 nucleotides align to TRBD2. Germline CDR1 is MNHNY and CDR2 is SVGAGI (reference sequence). The V segment lost 7 bases and the J segment 4 bases; nucleotides outside the gene matches: 4. The CDR3 extends over 12 amino acids. The CDR3 spells CASTGGGYEQYF. In nucleotides, the CDR3 is TGTGCCAGCACGGGGGGTGGTTACGAGCAGTACTTC.

The chain employs TRBV24-1 and TRBJ2-7, with TRBD1 as a possible D gene (6 bases). Trimming removed 7 bases from V and 2 bases from J, with 17 bases in between. Germline CDR1 is KGHDR and CDR2 is SFDVKD. This CDR3 is 15 amino acids long. The CDR3 protein is CATRTTRDTAYEQYF. In DNA, the CDR3 is TGTGCCACCAGGACCACCCGGGACACCGCCTACGAGCAGTACTTC.

This clone turned up a few times. The CDR3 protein is CASSQLNTEAFF. The CDR3 bases are TGTGCCAGCAGCCAATTGAACACTGAAGCTTTCTTT. The chain carries TRBV3-1 (or the pseudogene TRBV3-2) and TRBJ1-1; D not resolved. V dropped 2 bases and J dropped 0 bases, with 1 base sitting between them. This CDR3 is built from 12 residues. The germline V gene encodes CDR1 LGHDT and CDR2 YNNKEL (reference sequence).

The CDR3 sequence: CASSLSRGLYEQYF. For the CDR3, the DNA is TGTGCCAGCAGTTTATCACGGGGGCTCTACGAGCAGTACTTC. The rearrangement joins TRBV27 to TRBJ2-7; D assignment may be TRBD1 or TRBD2 (6 bases each). Germline V gene lookup returns CDR1 MNHEY and CDR2 SMNVEV (reference sequence). V was trimmed by 0 bases and J by 3 bases, leaving 9 bases between them. CDR3 length: 14 residues.

The gene calls are TRBV6-1 and TRBJ2-3; 9 bases agree with TRBD2. V lost 1 base and J lost 2; bases outside the gene matches: 13. The germline gives CDR1 MNHNS, CDR2 SASEGT. CDR3 size: 19 residues. CDR3 residues: CASSEGSGRKIALTDTQYF. The CDR3 DNA reads as TGTGCCAGCAGTGAAGGCAGCGGGAGGAAAATAGCCCTCACAGATACGCAGTATTTT.

The V call is TRBV21-1, the J call TRBJ1-6. TRBV21-1 is listed as a pseudogene. The CDR3 is 11 residues long. The CDR3 loop is CASNTKDGLHF. In DNA, the CDR3 is TGTGCCAGCAACACTAAGGACGGTCTCCACTTT.

The sample holds a few counts of this clone. The rearrangement uses TRBV10-3 and TRBJ1-2; D ambiguous. The V gene lost 8 bases and the J gene lost 2 bases, with 9 bases spanning the gap. The CDR3 has 12 amino acids. Germline V CDR1 and CDR2: ENHRY, SYGVKD. CDR3 nucleotide sequence: TGTGCCATCTTGGGTGGCAACTATGGCTACACCTTC. It yields the protein CAILGGNYGYTF.

This chain connects TRBV24-1 to TRBJ1-1, with 7 bases lining up with TRBD1. V was pared by 7 bases and J by 4 bases, with 5 bases of the junction left unmatched. CDR3 size: 13 residues. Looked up from germline, CDR1 is KGHDR and CDR2 is SFDVKD. DNA of the CDR3: TGTGCCACCAGGGCAGGGGGTGGCACTGAAGCTTTCTTT. Amino acids: CATRAGGGTEAFF.

This chain joins TRBV11-2 and TRBJ2-7; 9 bases align to TRBD1. The ends lost 1 base at V and 6 bases at J; junction bases unmatched: 7. The CDR3 sequence is 15 residues long. CDR1 is SGHAT and CDR2 is FQNNGV in the germline V gene. CDR3 coding DNA: TGTGCCAGCAGCTTAGCGGGACAGGGATACTCCGAGCAGTACTTC. Translated: CASSLAGQGYSEQYF.

V is TRBV5-1 and J is TRBJ2-7, with D possibly being TRBD1 or TRBD2 (5 bases each). The CDR3 sequence is 15 residues long. Germline lookup yields CDR1 SGHRS and CDR2 YFSETQ. Between the trimmed V and J ends, which lost 3 bases and 0 bases, there was a span of 13 bases. The CDR3 loop is CASSWGTSSSYEQYF. DNA of the CDR3: TGCGCCAGCAGCTGGGGGACCTCGAGCTCCTACGAGCAGTACTTC.

V is TRBV19 and J is TRBJ1-5; D is perhaps TRBD1 (5 bases). The ends were cut back, 3 bases at V and 3 bases at J, with 15 bases in the middle. The CDR3 covers 16 residues. Germline V lookup: CDR1 LNHDA, CDR2 SQIVND (reference sequence). CDR3 region: CASSIRGTGNNQPQHF. The CDR3 nucleotides are TGTGCCAGTAGTATTCGCGGGACGGGCAACAATCAGCCCCAGCATTTT.

This clone was observed a few times. The rearrangement joins TRBV7-9 to TRBJ1-5; D gene uncertain. The germline V gene has CDR1 SEHNR and CDR2 FQNEAQ (reference sequence). The CDR3 runs 13 residues. V dropped 3 bases and J dropped 2 bases, with 5 bases sitting between them. CDR3 sequence (DNA): TGTGCCAGCAGCTTTGAAGGCAATCAGCCCCAGCATTTT. It codes for CASSFEGNQPQHF.

This clone was seen just once. This chain connects TRBV9 to TRBJ2-5; 10 bases fit TRBD1. Germline V CDR1 and CDR2: SGDLS, YYNGEE. Trimming took 0 bases from V and 5 from J; bases not matched to a gene: 7. This CDR3 is 16 amino acids long. CDR3 protein: CASSVAPRTGGETQYF. CDR3 in DNA: TGTGCCAGCAGCGTAGCCCCACGGACAGGGGGGGAGACCCAGTACTTC.

The genes are TRBV5-5 and TRBJ1-3; 8 nucleotides agree with TRBD1. Germline V gives CDR1 SGHKS, CDR2 YYEKEE (reference sequence). The length of the CDR3 is 19 residues. Germline trimming cut 4 bases from V and 1 base from J; bases unmatched to any gene: 16. The CDR3 DNA follows: TGTGCCAGCAGCCCCCTCCAGAGACAGGGGCGGAGGTCTGGAAACACCATATATTTT. Its translation: CASSPLQRQGRRSGNTIYF.

This rearrangement joins TRBV9 to TRBJ2-2, with 7 bases fitting TRBD2. J lost 2 bases, V lost 4 bases, and 14 bases had no gene match. There are 18 residues in the CDR3. Germline V gene data show CDR1 as SGDLS and CDR2 as YYNGEE. The CDR3 sequence is CASSRGETGLINTGELFF. CDR3 DNA: TGTGCCAGCAGCCGAGGAGAGACGGGACTAATAAACACCGGGGAGCTGTTTTTT.

V and J are TRBV5-5 and TRBJ1-3, with D tentatively TRBD1 (5 bases). Germline assignment: CDR1 SGHKS and CDR2 YYEKEE (reference sequence). V shed 1 base and J shed 0 bases, with 8 bases lying between them. The CDR3 runs 15 residues. For the CDR3, the DNA is TGTGCCAGCAGCTTGCGGACACTCTCTGGAAACACCATATATTTT. Its translation: CASSLRTLSGNTIYF.

This clone occurred a few times. The chain carries TRBV7-3 and TRBJ2-2, with D perhaps assigned TRBD1 or TRBD2 (6 bases each). Germline V gene lookup returns CDR1 SGHTA and CDR2 FQGTGA. V lost 8 bases to trimming and J lost 2 bases, with 18 bases between them. CDR3 length: 16 amino acids. The CDR3 here is CASGGRQGPNTGELFF. CDR3 nucleotide sequence: TGTGCCAGCGGGGGGCGTCAAGGGCCCAACACCGGGGAGCTGTTTTTT.

CDR3 sequence reads: CAWSGGQGGFGTGELFF. The CDR3 coding sequence is TGTGCCTGGAGTGGGGGACAGGGGGGATTTGGCACCGGGGAGCTGTTTTTT. The V and J genes are TRBV30 and TRBJ2-2, with 11 bases lining up with TRBD1. Germline V gene lookup returns CDR1 GTSNPN and CDR2 SVGIG (reference sequence). The CDR3 covers 17 residues. V shed 1 base, J shed 4 bases, and the junction held 8 bases outside the gene matches.

The chain carries TRBV24-1 and TRBJ2-3, with TRBD1 identical over 9 bases. This CDR3 comprises 14 residues. V lost 1 base to trimming and J lost 8 bases; unmatched junction nucleotides: 3. Per the germline V gene, CDR1 is KGHDR and CDR2 is SFDVKD. CDR3 nucleotide sequence: TGTGCCACCAGTGATTTTGGGACAGGGTTTACGCAGTATTTT. It is translated as CATSDFGTGFTQYF.